A selection of T cell receptor beta chains follows, all from one sample in a study of control samples from healthy donors and cancer patients. Clones were sequenced by immunoSEQ multiplex PCR, and TCRdb holds only the in-frame ones, with some missing. The table lists 150,000 to 200,000 clones, around 88% of them singletons. What was sequenced was blood. Every receptor here comes from a man between 18 and 29 years old in good health. Both conserved end residues are part of each CDR3. A D gene is named only where the DNA matches it firmly. Only some rows state a clone size, as once, few, many or a class for expanded clones.

size	D	V	J	DNA	CDR3
once	-	TRBV11-2	TRBJ2-1	TGTGCCAGCAGCTTAGCGAGCGGTGAAAGCTCCTACAATGAGCAGTTCTTC	CASSLASGESSYNEQFF
-	-	TRBV6-2/TRBV6-3	TRBJ2-7	TGTGCCAGCAGTTATGATTGGGGGGTTGAACTCGACGAGCAGTACTTC	CASSYDWGVELDEQYF
-	-	TRBV29-1	TRBJ2-7	TGCAGCGTTGCGAAGGACAGCTACGAGCAGTACTTC	CSVAKDSYEQYF
-	TRBD2	TRBV7-2	TRBJ2-5	TGTGCCAGCAGCTCCCAGCGGGGGAAGACCCAGTACTTC	CASSSQRGKTQYF
-	TRBD1	TRBV15	TRBJ1-4	TGTGCCACCAGCAGAGACTACTCGGGACAGGGGCTTCCTAATGAAAAACTGTTTTTT	CATSRDYSGQGLPNEKLFF
-	-	TRBV6-7	TRBJ2-7	TGTGCCAGTTCGGTTTTGGGGATCGCGCACGAGCAGTACTTC	CASSVLGIAHEQYF
-	-	TRBV9	TRBJ2-1	TGTGCCAGCAGCGTAGATCCGGGGGGCCTGAACAATGAGCAGTTCTTC	CASSVDPGGLNNEQFF
-	-	TRBV19	TRBJ2-7	TGTGCCAGTAGTACTGGACCGGCCTCCTACGAGCAGTACTTC	CASSTGPASYEQYF
-	TRBD1	TRBV27	TRBJ2-6	TGTGCCAGCGGTGGGACAGGGCTTAGCTCTGGGGCCAACGTCCTGACTTTC	CASGGTGLSSGANVLTF
-	-	TRBV7-9	TRBJ2-7	TGTGCCAGCAGCTTAGCTACGGGGACAAGCTACGAGCAGTACTTC	CASSLATGTSYEQYF
-	TRBD1	TRBV28	TRBJ2-7	TGTGCCAGCAGTTCCGGGACAGGGGTCTACGAGCAGTACTTC	CASSSGTGVYEQYF
-	TRBD1	TRBV6-5	TRBJ1-5	TGTGCCAGCAGCCCCGGGACAGGGCGAAATCAGCCCCAGCATTTT	CASSPGTGRNQPQHF
-	-	TRBV5-4	TRBJ1-6	TGTGCCAGCAGCTTGGCCTTCGGCCACGGGGATTCACCCCTCCACTTT	CASSLAFGHGDSPLHF
-	-	TRBV6-4	TRBJ1-2	TGTGCCAGCAGTGACTCGGGACGGAGCTATGGCTACACCTTC	CASSDSGRSYGYTF
-	-	TRBV29-1	TRBJ2-7	TGCAGCCCGCTTCTGGGGCTACTCCTTCACGAGCAGTACTTC	CSPLLGLLLHEQYF
once	-	TRBV5-6	TRBJ2-1	TGTGCCAGCAGCTTGTGGGGGATGAATGAGCAGTTCTTC	CASSLWGMNEQFF
-	-	TRBV14	TRBJ2-5	TGTGCCAGCAGCCCAGGAAAAATCGAAACGGAGACCCAGTACTTC	CASSPGKIETETQYF
once	TRBD1	TRBV28	TRBJ2-2	TGTGCCGTCGGGGACAGGGCGAACACCGGGGAGCTGTTTTTT	CAVGDRANTGELFF
once	TRBD1	TRBV6-2/TRBV6-3	TRBJ2-7	TGTGCCAGCAGTACCGGGACAGGGTTTTTCCACGAGCAGTACTTC	CASSTGTGFFHEQYF
-	-	TRBV5-4	TRBJ2-3	TGTGCCAGCAGCATAGACATCTCCCGACCAGATACGCAGTATTTT	CASSIDISRPDTQYF
-	-	TRBV28	TRBJ1-5	TGTGCCAGCATCCACCCCGGGCAGGAAAATCAGCCCCAGCATTTT	CASIHPGQENQPQHF
-	-	TRBV6-6	TRBJ2-2	TGTGCCAGCAGTTACAGGGGAAACACCGGGGAGCTGTTTTTT	CASSYRGNTGELFF
few	TRBD2	TRBV27	TRBJ2-7	TGTGCCAGCTCCTCCCCGTCGGGACTAGCGGGGGGCATCTACGAGCAGTACTTC	CASSSPSGLAGGIYEQYF
-	-	TRBV6-4	TRBJ2-7	TGTGCCAGCAGTGACTCCCCCCAAATCTGCACGCCACCCCCGTATACCTACGAGCAGTACTTC	CASSDSPQICTPPPYTYEQYF
-	TRBD1	TRBV5-8	TRBJ2-5	TGTGCCAGCAGCGCCGACAGGGGGGTGTTCCAAGAGACCCAGTACTTC	CASSADRGVFQETQYF
-	-	TRBV6-2/TRBV6-3	TRBJ2-7	TGTGCCAGCAGTCGAGCCGGGCGGAGTTACGAGCAGTACTTC	CASSRAGRSYEQYF
-	-	TRBV5-1	TRBJ1-6	TGCGCCAGCAGCTTGACAGGGAGATTGGAATCACCCCTCCACTTT	CASSLTGRLESPLHF
-	-	TRBV21-1	TRBJ1-6	TGTGCCAGCAGCATGCCAGGGGGGGAGCAACTTAATTCACCCCTCCACTTT	CASSMPGGEQLNSPLHF
-	TRBD1	TRBV7-2	TRBJ2-1	TGTGCCAGCAGCCTGGACAGGGAACCCTACAATGAGCAGTTCTTC	CASSLDREPYNEQFF
-	-	TRBV21-1	TRBJ2-7	TGTGCCAGCAGCTCTTGTCCGGACAGGAAGAATACCTACGAGCAGTACTTC	CASSSCPDRKNTYEQYF
-	TRBD2	TRBV2	TRBJ2-7	TGTGCCAGCATCGGTCCTAGCGGGGGTCCTACCTACGAGCAGTACTTC	CASIGPSGGPTYEQYF
-	TRBD2	TRBV19	TRBJ2-1	TGTGCCAGTAGTATGGTACTAGCGGGGGGACAATACAATGAGCAGTTCTTC	CASSMVLAGGQYNEQFF
-	-	TRBV6-5	TRBJ1-1	TGTGCCAGCAGTCGCCTGGGGGCTGAAGCTTTCTTT	CASSRLGAEAFF
-	-	TRBV7-2	TRBJ2-3	TGTGCCAGCAGCTTAGCGGGGGGGGCTGGGGCAGATACGCAGTATTTT	CASSLAGGAGADTQYF
-	-	TRBV7-2	TRBJ2-2	TGTGCCAGCAGCTCCCGATTAGGGTTCCGAACCGGGGAGCTGTTTTTT	CASSSRLGFRTGELFF
-	-	TRBV2	TRBJ2-5	TGTGCCAGCAGTGAAGTGGCAGGGGAGACCCAGTACTTC	CASSEVAGETQYF
-	-	TRBV19	TRBJ1-1	TGTGCCAGTACGGCCTCACAGAACACTGAAGCTTTCTTT	CASTASQNTEAFF
-	TRBD2	TRBV4-2	TRBJ2-5	TGTGCCAGCAGCCCCCCGCTAGCGGGAGGAGAGACCCAGTACTTC	CASSPPLAGGETQYF
-	-	TRBV4-2	TRBJ2-5	TGTGCCAGCAGCCAAGGTCCATCTCAAGAGACCCAGTACTTC	CASSQGPSQETQYF
-	-	TRBV6-5	TRBJ1-5	TGTGCCAGCAGTTCGAACGGAGATCTCCGCCAGCCCCAGCATTTT	CASSSNGDLRQPQHF
-	TRBD1	TRBV6-5	TRBJ1-2	TGTGCCAGCAAAGATCGGACAGGGACGTATGGCTACACCTTC	CASKDRTGTYGYTF
-	-	TRBV7-8	TRBJ1-2	TGTGCCAGCAGCAGCACGACGGGGCCTTTATATGGCTACACCTTC	CASSSTTGPLYGYTF
-	TRBD1	TRBV11-2	TRBJ1-2	TGTGCCAGCAGCCCCGGGACAGTCTATGGCTACACCTTC	CASSPGTVYGYTF
-	TRBD1	TRBV5-4	TRBJ1-1	TGTGCCAGCAGCCGCGGACAGGGGGCGATGGTCACTGAAGCTTTCTTT	CASSRGQGAMVTEAFF
-	TRBD2	TRBV19	TRBJ2-1	TGTGCCAGTAGTATACTAGCGGGGGTGGGCAATGAGCAGTTCTTC	CASSILAGVGNEQFF
-	-	TRBV7-9	TRBJ1-6	TGTGCCAGCAGCCCAGGACAGAGCTATTGGCCCCTCCACTTT	CASSPGQSYWPLHF
-	-	TRBV5-8	TRBJ2-7	TGTGCCAGCAGCCAGACCGGGCCGGCCTACGAGCAGTACTTC	CASSQTGPAYEQYF
-	-	TRBV7-9	TRBJ1-1	TGTGCCAGCAGCTTAACGCAAGGGCCGGCTTTCTTT	CASSLTQGPAFF
-	-	TRBV6-1	TRBJ2-7	TGTGCCAGCAGTGAAAGCCCTTTTGACCCCTACGAGCAGTACTTC	CASSESPFDPYEQYF
-	TRBD2	TRBV5-4	TRBJ2-5	TGTGCCAGCAGCTTACCCCTAGCGGGGGGGCAAGAGACCCAGTACTTC	CASSLPLAGGQETQYF
-	TRBD1	TRBV14	TRBJ2-3	TGTGCCAGCAGCCGAGGCGGGACAGGAGTCACAGATACGCAGTATTTT	CASSRGGTGVTDTQYF